These T cell receptor beta chains were read from a single sample in a study of blood T cell repertoires in COVID-19. Assay used: immunoSEQ multiplex PCR; TCRdb lists only in-frame clones, some missing. The repertoire holds 150,000 to 200,000 clones, with 65% to 85% as singletons. Sequences were obtained from PBMCs or T cells enriched from blood (not recorded which). The receptors come from a woman aged 50 to 60 in a cohort exposed to, infected with or recovered from COVID-19 (not recorded which). Each CDR3 is given without its conserved first and last residue. Size tells how often a clone was seen (once, few, many) or the class of an expanded clone, and some rows leave it out.

len	v_gene	abundance	CDR3aa
15	TRBV21-1	-	ASSNNYPGEGGDTQY
13	TRBV19	-	ASKIVGGNTGELF
12	TRBV5-1	-	ASRGTGLIDEQF
14	TRBV10-3	-	AISERQGLATGELF
11	TRBV2	once	ASSADWNTEAF
11	TRBV5-6	-	ATRGGPGETQY
14	TRBV15	-	ATSRGPRGSYNEQF
13	TRBV3-1/TRBV3-2	-	ASSHTDRDGYEQY
12	TRBV6-5	-	ASTKGGESTEAF
12	TRBV5-1	-	ASSLVTQGETQY
11	TRBV7-8	-	ASSLGGGNEQF
14	TRBV4-2	-	ASSQEEQLTTYEQY
9	TRBV2	-	ASSPPGTQY
13	TRBV19	-	ASSIGLAGDDTQY
13	TRBV7-9	-	ASSFGSLYQETQY
13	TRBV5-1	-	ASSLTGKLSEKLF
10	TRBV28	few	ASTFAGYEQY
11	TRBV27	-	ASSLTQAGELF
13	TRBV9	-	ASSEMGVEGNEQF
12	TRBV12-5	-	ASGLVGQGARAF
9	TRBV6-4	-	ASSDVQPQH
12	TRBV5-1	-	ASSLASVNTEAF
13	TRBV5-6	-	ASSLVKQSHETQY
11	TRBV3-1/TRBV3-2	-	ASSPSLDSPLH
13	TRBV2	-	ASREFTSVQETQY
12	TRBV27	-	AVGGRLSTDTQY
12	TRBV19	once	ASSPGHLNYGYT
13	TRBV2	-	ASSEVRPRGEKLF
13	TRBV30	-	AWAFRGASSYEQY
13	TRBV11-3	-	ASSPRGQGQETQY
14	TRBV24-1	once	ATSVLRDSGNNEQF
14	TRBV5-4	-	ASSVTGLAGQETQY
13	TRBV4-2	-	ASSPDGTSLYEQY
12	TRBV5-4	-	ASSLSGSRDTQY
16	TRBV28	-	ASSNLRNRGPIGNTIY
15	TRBV5-1	-	ASSLHAAGDSGNTIY
15	TRBV19	-	ASSSGQGAYWGTEAF
14	TRBV5-5	-	ASSFEPTGVSYEQY
8	TRBV3-1/TRBV3-2	-	AAGNYEQY